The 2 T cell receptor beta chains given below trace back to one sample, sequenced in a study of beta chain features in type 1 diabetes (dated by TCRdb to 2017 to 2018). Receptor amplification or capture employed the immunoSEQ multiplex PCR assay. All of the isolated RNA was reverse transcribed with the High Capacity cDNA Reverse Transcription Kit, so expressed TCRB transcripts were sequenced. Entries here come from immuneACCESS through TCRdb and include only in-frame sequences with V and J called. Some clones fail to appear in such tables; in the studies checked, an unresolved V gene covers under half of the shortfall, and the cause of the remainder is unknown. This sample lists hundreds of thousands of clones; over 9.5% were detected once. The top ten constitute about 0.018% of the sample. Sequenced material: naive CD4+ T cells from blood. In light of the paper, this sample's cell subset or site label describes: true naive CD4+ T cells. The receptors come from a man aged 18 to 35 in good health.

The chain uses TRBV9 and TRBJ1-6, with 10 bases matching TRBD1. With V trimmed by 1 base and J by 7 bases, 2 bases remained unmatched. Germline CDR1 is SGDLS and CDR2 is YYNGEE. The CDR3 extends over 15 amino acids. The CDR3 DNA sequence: TGTGCCAGCAGCGTACGGGGACAGGGGAATTCACCCCTCCACTTT. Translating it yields CASSVRGQGNSPLHF.

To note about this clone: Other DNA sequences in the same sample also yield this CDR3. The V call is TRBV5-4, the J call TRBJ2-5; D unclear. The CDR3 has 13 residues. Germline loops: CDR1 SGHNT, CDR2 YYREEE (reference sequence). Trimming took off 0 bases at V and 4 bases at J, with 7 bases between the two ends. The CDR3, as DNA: TGTGCCAGCAGCTTGGCCGGTGGAGAGACCCAGTACTTC. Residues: CASSLAGGETQYF.